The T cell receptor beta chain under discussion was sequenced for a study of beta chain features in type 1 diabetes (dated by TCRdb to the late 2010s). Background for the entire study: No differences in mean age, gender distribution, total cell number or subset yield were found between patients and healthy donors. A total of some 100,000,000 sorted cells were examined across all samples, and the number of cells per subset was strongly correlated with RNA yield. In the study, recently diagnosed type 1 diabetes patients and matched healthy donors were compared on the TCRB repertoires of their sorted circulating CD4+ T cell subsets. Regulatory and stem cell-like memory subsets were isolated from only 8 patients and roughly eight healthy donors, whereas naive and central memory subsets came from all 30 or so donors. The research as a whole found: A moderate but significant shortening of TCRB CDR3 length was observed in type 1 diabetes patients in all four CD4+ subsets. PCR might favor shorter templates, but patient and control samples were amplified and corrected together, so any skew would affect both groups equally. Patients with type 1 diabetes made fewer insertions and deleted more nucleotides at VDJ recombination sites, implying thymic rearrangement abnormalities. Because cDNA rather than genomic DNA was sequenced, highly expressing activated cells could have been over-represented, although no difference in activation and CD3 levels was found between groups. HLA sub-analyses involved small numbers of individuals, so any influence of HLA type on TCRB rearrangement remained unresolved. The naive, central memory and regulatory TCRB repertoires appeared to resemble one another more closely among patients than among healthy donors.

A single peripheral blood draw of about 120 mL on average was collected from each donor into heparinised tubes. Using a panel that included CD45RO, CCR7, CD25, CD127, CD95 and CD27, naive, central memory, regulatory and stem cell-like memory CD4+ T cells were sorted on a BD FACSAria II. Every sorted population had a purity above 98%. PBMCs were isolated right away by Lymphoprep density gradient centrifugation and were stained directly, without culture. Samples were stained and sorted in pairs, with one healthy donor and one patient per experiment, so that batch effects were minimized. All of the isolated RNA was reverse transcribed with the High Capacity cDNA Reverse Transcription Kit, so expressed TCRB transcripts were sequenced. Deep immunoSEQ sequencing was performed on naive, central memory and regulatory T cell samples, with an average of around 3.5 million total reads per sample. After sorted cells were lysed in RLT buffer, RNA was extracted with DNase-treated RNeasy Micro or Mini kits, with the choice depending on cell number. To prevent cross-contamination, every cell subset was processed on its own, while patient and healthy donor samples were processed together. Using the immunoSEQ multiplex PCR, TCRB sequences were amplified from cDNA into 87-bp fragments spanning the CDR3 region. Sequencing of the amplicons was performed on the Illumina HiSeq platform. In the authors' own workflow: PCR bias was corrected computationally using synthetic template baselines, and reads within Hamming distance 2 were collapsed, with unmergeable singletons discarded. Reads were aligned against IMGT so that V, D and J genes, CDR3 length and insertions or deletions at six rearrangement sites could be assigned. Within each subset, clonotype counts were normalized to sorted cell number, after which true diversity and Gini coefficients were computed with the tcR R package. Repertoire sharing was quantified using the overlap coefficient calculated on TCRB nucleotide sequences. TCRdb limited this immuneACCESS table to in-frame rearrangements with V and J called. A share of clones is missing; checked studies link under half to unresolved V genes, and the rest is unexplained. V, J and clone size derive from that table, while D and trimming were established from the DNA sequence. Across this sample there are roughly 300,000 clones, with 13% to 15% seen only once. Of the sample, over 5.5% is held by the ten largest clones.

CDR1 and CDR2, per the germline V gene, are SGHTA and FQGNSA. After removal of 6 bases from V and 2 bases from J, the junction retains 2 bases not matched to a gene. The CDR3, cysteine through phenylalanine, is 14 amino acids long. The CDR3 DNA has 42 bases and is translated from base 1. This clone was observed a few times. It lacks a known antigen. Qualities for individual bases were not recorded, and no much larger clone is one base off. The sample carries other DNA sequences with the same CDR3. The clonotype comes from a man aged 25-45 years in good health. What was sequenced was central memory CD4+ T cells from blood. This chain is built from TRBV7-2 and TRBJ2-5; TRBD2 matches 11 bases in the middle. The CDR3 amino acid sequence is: CASSRLAGQETQYF. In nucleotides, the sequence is TGTGCCAGCAGTCGACTAGCGGGGCAAGAGACCCAGTACTTC.